The entry that follows covers one T cell receptor beta chain sequence. Its antigen is not identified. This entry belongs to a study of cytomegalovirus exposure and HLA in healthy donors. The germline CDR1 and CDR2 sequences are MNHNS and SASEGT. The CDR3 consists of 13 residues. V lost 3 bases to trimming and J lost 9 bases, with 15 bases between them. Study-wide findings and caveats: HLA alleles were associated with fewer than 20,000 TCR beta sequences in a later analysis at 0.05 false discovery rate. Researchers reported in a later analysis that a missense DCLRE1C variant was tied to TCR beta V- and J-gene trimming. CMV serostatus stood as the only immune exposure information on hand.

A multiplex PCR was run with 60 Vbeta primers and 13 Jbeta primers. Sequencing was performed with immunoSEQ multiplex PCR; in TCRdb, only in-frame clones are kept and a portion is missing. Among roughly 76,000 clones, 80% to 90% were seen once, and the ten largest hold roughly 2%. The clonotype was recovered from a woman aged 25 to 39 in good health and CMV-seronegative. The sample was PBMCs. The chain joins TRBV6-1 to TRBJ2-7; D gene ambiguous. The CDR3 DNA is TGTGCCAGCAGTGATAGTTATTACGCGGCGCAGTACTTC. Residues: CASSDSYYAAQYF.